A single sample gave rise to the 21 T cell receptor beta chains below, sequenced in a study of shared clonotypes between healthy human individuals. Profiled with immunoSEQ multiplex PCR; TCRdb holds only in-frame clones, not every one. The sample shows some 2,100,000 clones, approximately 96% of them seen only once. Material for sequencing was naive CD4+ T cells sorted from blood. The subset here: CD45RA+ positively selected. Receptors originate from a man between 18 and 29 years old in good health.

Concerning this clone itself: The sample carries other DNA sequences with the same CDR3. CDR3 in amino acids: CASSPPGLQETQYF. The CDR3 DNA follows: TGTGCCAGCTCACCACCGGGGCTGCAAGAGACCCAGTACTTC. This chain joins TRBV18 and TRBJ2-5; possibly TRBD1 for D (5 bases). V was trimmed by 0 bases and J by 2 bases, leaving 7 bases between them. The CDR3 covers 14 residues. CDR1 and CDR2 from the germline V gene are KGHSH and LQKENI.

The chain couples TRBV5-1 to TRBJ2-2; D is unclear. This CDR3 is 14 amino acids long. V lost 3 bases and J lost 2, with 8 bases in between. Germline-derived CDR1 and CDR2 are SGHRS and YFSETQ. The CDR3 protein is CASSSDHNTGELFF. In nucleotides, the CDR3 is TGCGCCAGCAGCTCGGACCACAACACCGGGGAGCTGTTTTTT.

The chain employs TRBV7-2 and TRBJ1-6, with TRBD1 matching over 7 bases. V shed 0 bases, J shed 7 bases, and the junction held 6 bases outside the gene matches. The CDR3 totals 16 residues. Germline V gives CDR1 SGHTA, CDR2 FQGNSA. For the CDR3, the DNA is TGTGCCAGCAGCTTAGCGGGGACAGTTCCGAATTCACCCCTCCACTTT. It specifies CASSLAGTVPNSPLHF.

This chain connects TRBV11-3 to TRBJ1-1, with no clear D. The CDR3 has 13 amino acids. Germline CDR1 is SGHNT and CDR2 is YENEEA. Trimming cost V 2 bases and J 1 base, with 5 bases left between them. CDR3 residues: CASSLTANTEAFF. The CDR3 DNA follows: TGTGCCAGCAGCTTAACGGCGAACACTGAAGCTTTCTTT.

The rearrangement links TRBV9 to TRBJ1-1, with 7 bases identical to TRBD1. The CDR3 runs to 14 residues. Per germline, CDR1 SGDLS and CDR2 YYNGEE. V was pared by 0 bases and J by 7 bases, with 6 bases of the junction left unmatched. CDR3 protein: CASSVARTGDEAFF. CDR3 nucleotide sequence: TGTGCCAGCAGCGTAGCTCGTACAGGGGATGAAGCTTTCTTT.

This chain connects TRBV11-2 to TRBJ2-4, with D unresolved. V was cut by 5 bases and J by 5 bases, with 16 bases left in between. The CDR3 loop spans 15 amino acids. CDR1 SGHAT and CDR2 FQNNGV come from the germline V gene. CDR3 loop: CASSARPQRENIQYF. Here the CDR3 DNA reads TGTGCCAGCAGCGCCCGGCCCCAGAGAGAAAACATTCAGTACTTC.

In DNA form, the CDR3 reads TGTGCCAGCAGTCCGCTAGGGGCAGCCAAAAACATTCAGTACTTC. This encodes CASSPLGAAKNIQYF. The V gene is TRBV6-5, the J gene TRBJ2-4, with D possibly TRBD1 on 5 matching bases. Germline loops: CDR1 MNHEY, CDR2 SVGAGI. Trimming removed 5 bases from V and 0 bases from J, with 11 bases in between. The CDR3 has 15 amino acids.

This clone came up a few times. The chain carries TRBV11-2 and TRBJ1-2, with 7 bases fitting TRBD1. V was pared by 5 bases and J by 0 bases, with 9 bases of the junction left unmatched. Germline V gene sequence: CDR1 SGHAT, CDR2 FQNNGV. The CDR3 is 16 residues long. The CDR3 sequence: CASSPTGIMTNYGYTF. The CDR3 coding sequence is TGTGCCAGCAGCCCGACAGGGATTATGACTAACTATGGCTACACCTTC.

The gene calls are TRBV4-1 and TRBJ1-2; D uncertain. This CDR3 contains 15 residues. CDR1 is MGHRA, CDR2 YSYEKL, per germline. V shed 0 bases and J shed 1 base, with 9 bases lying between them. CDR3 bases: TGCGCCAGCAGCCAAGATGGGCAGTATAACTATGGCTACACCTTC. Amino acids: CASSQDGQYNYGYTF.

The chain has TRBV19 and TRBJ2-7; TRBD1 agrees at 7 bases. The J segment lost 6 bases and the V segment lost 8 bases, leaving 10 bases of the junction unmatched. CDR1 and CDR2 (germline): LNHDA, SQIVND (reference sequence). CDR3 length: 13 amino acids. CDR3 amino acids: CASHRDRACEQYF. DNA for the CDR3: TGTGCCAGTCACCGGGACAGAGCTTGCGAGCAGTACTTC.

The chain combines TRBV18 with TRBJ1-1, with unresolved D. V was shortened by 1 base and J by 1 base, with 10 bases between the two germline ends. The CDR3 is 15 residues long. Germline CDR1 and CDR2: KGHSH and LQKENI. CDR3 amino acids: CASSPLGFGNTEAFF. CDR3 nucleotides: TGTGCCAGCTCACCACTGGGTTTTGGGAACACTGAAGCTTTCTTT.

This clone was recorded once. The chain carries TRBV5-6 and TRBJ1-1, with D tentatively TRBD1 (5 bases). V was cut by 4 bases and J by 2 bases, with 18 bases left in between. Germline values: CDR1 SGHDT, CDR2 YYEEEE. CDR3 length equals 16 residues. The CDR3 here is CASSQVLGRGNTEAFF. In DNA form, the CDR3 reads TGTGCCAGCAGCCAGGTCCTTGGGAGGGGAAACACTGAAGCTTTCTTT.

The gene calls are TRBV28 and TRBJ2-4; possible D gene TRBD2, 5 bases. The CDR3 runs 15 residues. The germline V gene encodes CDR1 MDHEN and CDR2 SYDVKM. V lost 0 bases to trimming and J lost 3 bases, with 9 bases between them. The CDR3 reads CASSLWGEGKNIQYF. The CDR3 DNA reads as TGTGCCAGCAGTTTATGGGGAGAAGGCAAAAACATTCAGTACTTC.

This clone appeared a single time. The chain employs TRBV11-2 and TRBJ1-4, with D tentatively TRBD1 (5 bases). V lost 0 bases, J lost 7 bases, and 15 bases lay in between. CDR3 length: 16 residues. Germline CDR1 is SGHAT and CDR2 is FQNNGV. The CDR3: CASSLDDSSAREKLFF. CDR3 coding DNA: TGTGCCAGCAGCTTAGACGACAGTTCAGCCCGTGAAAAACTGTTTTTT.

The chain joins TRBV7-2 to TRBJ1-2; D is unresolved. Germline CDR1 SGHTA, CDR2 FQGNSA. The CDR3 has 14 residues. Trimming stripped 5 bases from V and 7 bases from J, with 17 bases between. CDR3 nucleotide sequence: TGTGCCAGCAGCCCCGAGGCGGGGAATGGTGGCTACACCTTC. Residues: CASSPEAGNGGYTF.

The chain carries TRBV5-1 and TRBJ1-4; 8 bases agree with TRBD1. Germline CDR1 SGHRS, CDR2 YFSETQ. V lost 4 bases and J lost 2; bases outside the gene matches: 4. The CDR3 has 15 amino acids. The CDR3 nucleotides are TGCGCCAGCAGCGGACAGGGAAACACTAATGAAAAACTGTTTTTT. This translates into CASSGQGNTNEKLFF.

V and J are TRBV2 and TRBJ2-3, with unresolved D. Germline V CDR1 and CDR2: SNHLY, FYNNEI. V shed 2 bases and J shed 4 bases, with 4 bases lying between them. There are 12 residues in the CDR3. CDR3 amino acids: CASSEWPDTQYF. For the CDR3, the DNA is TGTGCCAGCAGTGAATGGCCAGATACGCAGTATTTT.

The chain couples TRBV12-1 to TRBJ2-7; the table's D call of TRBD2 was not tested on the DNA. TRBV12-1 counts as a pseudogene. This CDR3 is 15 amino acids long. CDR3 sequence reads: CASSFPSGHSYEQYF. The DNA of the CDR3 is TGTGCCAGCAGCTTTCCCAGCGGTCACTCCTACGAGCAGTACTTC.

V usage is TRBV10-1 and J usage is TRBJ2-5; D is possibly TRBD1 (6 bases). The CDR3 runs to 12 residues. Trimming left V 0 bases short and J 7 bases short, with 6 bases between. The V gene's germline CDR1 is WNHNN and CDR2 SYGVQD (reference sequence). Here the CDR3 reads CASSESTGTQYF. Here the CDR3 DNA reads TGCGCCAGCAGTGAGTCGACAGGGACCCAGTACTTC.

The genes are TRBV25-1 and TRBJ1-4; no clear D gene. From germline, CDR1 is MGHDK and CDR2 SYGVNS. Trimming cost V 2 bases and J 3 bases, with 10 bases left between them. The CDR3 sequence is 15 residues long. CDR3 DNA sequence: TGTGCCAGCAGTGAAGGGTACGTGGCTAATGAAAAACTGTTTTTT. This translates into CASSEGYVANEKLFF.

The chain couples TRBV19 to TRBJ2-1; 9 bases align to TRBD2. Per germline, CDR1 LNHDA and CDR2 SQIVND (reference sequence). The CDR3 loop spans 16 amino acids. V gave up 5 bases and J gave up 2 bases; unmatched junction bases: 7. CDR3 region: CASSLAGHPPYNEQFF. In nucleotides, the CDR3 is TGTGCCAGTAGTCTAGCGGGACACCCTCCCTACAATGAGCAGTTCTTC.